Below are 28 T cell receptor beta chains sequenced from a single sample in a study of shared clonotypes between healthy human individuals. Sequencing was performed with immunoSEQ multiplex PCR; in TCRdb, only in-frame clones are kept and a portion is missing. This table has around 1.4 million clones, 98% appearing once. The specimen sequenced was naive CD4+ T cells sorted from blood. This sample's subset: CD45RA+ positively selected. These receptors were taken from a man under 40 in good health.

The chain links TRBV5-4 to TRBJ2-1, with 9 nucleotides matching TRBD2. Germline loops: CDR1 SGHNT, CDR2 YYREEE (reference sequence). The CDR3 is 15 residues long. Trimming removed 0 bases from V and 8 bases from J; junction bases left unmatched: 6. Written as DNA, the CDR3 is TGTGCCAGCAGCTTGGCCCAGCGGGAGGCCTATGAGCAGTTCTTC. Translation: CASSLAQREAYEQFF.

Note on this clone: Other DNA sequences from this sample encode an identical CDR3 as well. This chain connects TRBV9 to TRBJ2-1; 9 bases fit TRBD2. Germline V CDR1 and CDR2: SGDLS, YYNGEE. The CDR3 has 16 amino acids. V lost 2 bases and J lost 0; bases outside the gene matches: 3. This CDR3 is CASSVGGRGSYNEQFF. The CDR3 nucleotides read TGTGCCAGCAGCGTGGGCGGGAGGGGCTCCTACAATGAGCAGTTCTTC.

J is TRBJ1-5 and V is TRBV28; TRBD1 is a possible D gene (5 bases). V was pared by 7 bases and J by 9 bases, with 19 bases between. Germline V gene sequence: CDR1 MDHEN, CDR2 SYDVKM. The CDR3 contains 14 residues. This CDR3 reads CASNTGWGFAPQHF. The CDR3 nucleotides are TGTGCCAGCAATACAGGTTGGGGGTTTGCGCCCCAGCATTTT.

The rearrangement joins TRBV2 to TRBJ1-2; D might be TRBD1 (5 bases). In germline, CDR1 is SNHLY, CDR2 FYNNEI. Trimming took off 7 bases at V and 2 bases at J, with 14 bases between the two ends. The CDR3 loop spans 14 amino acids. The CDR3 nucleotides read TGTGCCAGCAATACGGGGGGAAGAAACTATGGCTACACCTTC. Its protein product is CASNTGGRNYGYTF.

This chain joins TRBV6-5 and TRBJ1-5; TRBD1 might be the D (5 bases). This CDR3 is built from 12 residues. The V and J ends lost 6 bases and 9 bases respectively, with 12 bases between them. Germline V gene sequence: CDR1 MNHEY, CDR2 SVGAGI. CDR3 bases: TGTGCCAGCAGGGTCAGGGAAGGGCCCCAGCATTTT. It is translated as CASRVREGPQHF.

This clone was picked up one time. This chain connects TRBV5-1 to TRBJ1-5; D not resolved. The germline CDR1 and CDR2 sequences are SGHRS and YFSETQ. The V end lost 0 bases, the J end lost 5 bases, and 6 bases lay between the germline ends. The length of the CDR3 is 13 residues. This CDR3 is CASSLETYQPQHF. Here the CDR3 DNA reads TGCGCCAGCAGCTTGGAAACTTATCAGCCCCAGCATTTT. Full variable domain (remainder filled in from reference TRBV5-1 and TRBJ1-5): KAGVTQTPRYLIKTRGQQVTLSCSPISGHRSVSWYQQTPGQGLQFLFEYFSETQRNKGNFPGRFSGRQFSNSRSEMNVSTLELGDSALYLCASSLETYQPQHFGDGTRLSIL.

V is TRBV7-2 and J is TRBJ1-2, with D unclear. Looked up from germline, CDR1 is SGHTA and CDR2 is FQGNSA. This CDR3 has 14 residues. The V end was cut by 5 bases, the J end by 3 bases, with 13 bases between. This CDR3 is CASSQTTGYYGYTF. The CDR3 DNA is TGTGCCAGCAGCCAAACCACGGGCTACTATGGCTACACCTTC.

The gene calls are TRBV28 and TRBJ1-5; unclear D gene. This CDR3 spans 15 amino acids. The ends were cut back, 5 bases at V and 2 bases at J, with 13 bases in the middle. From germline, CDR1 is MDHEN and CDR2 SYDVKM. DNA for the CDR3: TGTGCCAGCAGTGTGACTACTAGGGGCAATCAGCCCCAGCATTTT. Translation gives CASSVTTRGNQPQHF.

The chain carries TRBV27 and TRBJ2-1; TRBD2 aligns across 12 bases. Unmatched junction bases numbered 10, after V lost 6 bases and J lost 4 bases. CDR1 and CDR2 from the germline V gene are MNHEY and SMNVEV (reference sequence). The CDR3 is 17 amino acids. This CDR3 is CASSDRAGTSGYNEQFF. Written as DNA, the CDR3 is TGTGCCAGCAGCGACAGGGCCGGGACTAGCGGGTACAATGAGCAGTTCTTC.

The rearrangement uses TRBV11-3 and TRBJ1-2; D is possibly TRBD1 (5 bases). Trimming left V 10 bases short and J 7 bases short, with 25 bases between. The germline V gene encodes CDR1 SGHNT and CDR2 YENEEA. This CDR3 contains 15 residues. CDR3: CAIAGTPTGISGYTF. The CDR3 region has the DNA TGTGCCATCGCAGGGACTCCCACGGGGATTAGTGGCTACACCTTC.

The chain combines TRBV27 with TRBJ1-5; 7 bases match TRBD1. The CDR3 has 17 residues. CDR1 and CDR2 (germline): MNHEY, SMNVEV (reference sequence). V was clipped by 4 bases and J by 2 bases; unmatched bases: 11. CDR3 DNA sequence: TGTGCCAGCAGTTCCCAGGGGGGCCGGTTGGGCAATCAGCCCCAGCATTTT. Its translation is CASSSQGGRLGNQPQHF.

The chain carries TRBV5-1 and TRBJ2-7; 7 positions agree with TRBD1. Germline values: CDR1 SGHRS, CDR2 YFSETQ. Trimming took 4 bases from V and 1 from J; bases not matched to a gene: 8. This CDR3 has 15 amino acids. The CDR3 nucleotides are TGCGCCAGCAGCATGCTAAGGGGGCGATCCTACGAGCAGTACTTC. It is translated as CASSMLRGRSYEQYF.

The chain recombines TRBV9 with TRBJ1-5; D is undetermined. The CDR3 sequence is 16 residues long. The V and J ends lost 6 bases and 4 bases respectively, with 20 bases between them. Germline lookup yields CDR1 SGDLS and CDR2 YYNGEE. CDR3 bases: TGTGCCAGCAATTGGTTTCGTCAATTCCGAAATCAGCCCCAGCATTTT. As protein: CASNWFRQFRNQPQHF.

The chain carries TRBV9 and TRBJ2-3, with 7 nucleotides matching TRBD2. Losses at the gene ends were 4 bases for V and 3 bases for J; bases not matched to a gene: 11. Germline V gene data show CDR1 as SGDLS and CDR2 as YYNGEE. The CDR3 consists of 16 residues. As DNA, the CDR3 is TGTGCCAGCAGCCCCCATGGGCGGGAGTCGACAGATACGCAGTATTTT. Amino acid sequence: CASSPHGRESTDTQYF.

V usage is TRBV5-4 and J usage is TRBJ2-2, with TRBD1 identical over 9 bases. V lost 4 bases to trimming and J lost 7 bases; unmatched junction nucleotides: 8. CDR3 length: 15 amino acids. The germline V gene has CDR1 SGHNT and CDR2 YYREEE (reference sequence). The DNA of the CDR3 is TGTGCCAGCAGCCCCGGGACAGGGAAACTCGGGGAGCTGTTTTTT. It translates to CASSPGTGKLGELFF.

V gene TRBV19 combines with J gene TRBJ1-4; D ambiguous. CDR1 is LNHDA, CDR2 SQIVND, per germline (reference sequence). The length of the CDR3 is 12 residues. The V end was cut by 5 bases, the J end by 7 bases, with 8 bases between. The CDR3 DNA is TGTGCCAGTAGTGATGTGGGTGAAAAACTGTTTTTT. This sequence encodes CASSDVGEKLFF. The full variable domain, with the rest looked up from reference TRBV19 and TRBJ1-4, is DGGITQSPKYLFRKEGQNVTLSCEQNLNHDAMYWYRQDPGQGLRLIYYSQIVNDFQKGDIAEGYSVSREKKESFPLTVTSAQKNPTAFYLCASSDVGEKLFFGSGTQLSVL.

The V call is TRBV10-2, the J call TRBJ2-1; 7 bases are shared with TRBD2. V dropped 4 bases and J dropped 1; count of bases not matched to a gene: 13. There are 18 residues in the CDR3. From germline, CDR1 is WSHSY and CDR2 SAAADI. CDR3 amino acids: CASSGKRGAGLSYNEQFF. In DNA, the CDR3 is TGCGCCAGCAGTGGGAAACGCGGAGCGGGGCTATCCTACAATGAGCAGTTCTTC.

Concerning this clone: The sample holds other DNA sequences that translate to the same CDR3. J is TRBJ2-3 and V is TRBV5-1; no firm D call. V was clipped by 1 base and J by 0 bases, with 0 bases between them. CDR1 and CDR2 (germline): SGHRS, YFSETQ. CDR3 length: 12 residues. CDR3 coding DNA: TGCGCCAGCAGCTTGAGCACAGATACGCAGTATTTT. Translating gives CASSLSTDTQYF.

The rearrangement links TRBV10-1 to TRBJ1-1, with 7 bases that match TRBD1. V was pared by 5 bases and J by 7 bases, with 10 bases of the junction left unmatched. CDR3 length equals 14 residues. From germline, CDR1 is WNHNN and CDR2 SYGVQD (reference sequence). The CDR3 spells CASSFHGGGVEAFF. For the CDR3, the DNA is TGCGCCAGCAGTTTTCATGGAGGGGGCGTTGAAGCTTTCTTT.

This chain uses TRBV28 with TRBJ1-3; a possible D gene is TRBD1 (5 bases). There are 14 residues in the CDR3. The germline V gene has CDR1 MDHEN and CDR2 SYDVKM. V lost 4 bases, J lost 8 bases, and 15 bases lay in between. The CDR3 DNA reads TGTGCCAGCAGTTCCGGGGCCGTGGCTGACACCATATATTTT. Residues: CASSSGAVADTIYF.

The rearrangement joins TRBV27 to TRBJ1-1; D remains unclear. V lost 7 bases and J lost 2, with 11 bases in between. The CDR3 runs 13 residues. CDR1 and CDR2 from the germline V gene are MNHEY and SMNVEV (reference sequence). CDR3 in DNA: TGTGCCAGCACGACCAACGGAAACACTGAAGCTTTCTTT. The encoded protein is CASTTNGNTEAFF.

This chain uses TRBV18 with TRBJ1-3; no firm D call. V dropped 3 bases and J dropped 0 bases, with 9 bases sitting between them. The germline V gene encodes CDR1 KGHSH and CDR2 LQKENI. The CDR3 extends over 15 amino acids. CDR3 region: CASSPSVNSGNTIYF. The CDR3 DNA sequence: TGTGCCAGCTCACCCTCGGTTAACTCTGGAAACACCATATATTTT. The variable domain in full, with the rest retrieved from reference TRBV18 and TRBJ1-3, is NAGVMQNPRHLVRRRGQEARLRCSPMKGHSHVYWYRQLPEEGLKFMVYLQKENIIDESGMPKERFSAEFPKEGPSILRIQQVVRGDSAAYFCASSPSVNSGNTIYFGEGSWLTVV.

The chain carries TRBV11-1 and TRBJ2-1; perhaps TRBD2 as D (6 bases). The V and J ends lost 5 bases and 3 bases respectively, with 17 bases between them. CDR1 is SGHAT and CDR2 is FQDESV in the germline V gene (reference sequence). CDR3 length equals 16 residues. CDR3 bases: TGTGCCAGCAGCCGACCCTCCGGGACTTACTACAATGAGCAGTTCTTC. Protein product: CASSRPSGTYYNEQFF.

For the CDR3, the DNA is TGTGCCAGCAGCTTTGCGGGACGAGAGACCCAGTACTTC. It encodes CASSFAGRETQYF. V gene TRBV5-4 combines with J gene TRBJ2-5, with a possible D match to TRBD2 (6 bases). Between the trimmed V and J ends, which lost 2 bases and 4 bases, there was a span of 9 bases. This CDR3 is 13 amino acids long. From germline, CDR1 is SGHNT and CDR2 YYREEE (reference sequence).

V usage is TRBV5-5 and J usage is TRBJ2-7; 8 bases line up with TRBD2. In germline, CDR1 is SGHKS, CDR2 YYEKEE (reference sequence). This CDR3 contains 15 residues. V trimming: 2 bases; J trimming: 0 bases; junction bases outside the gene matches: 4. CDR3 region: CASSFSGTSSYEQYF. The CDR3 region has the DNA TGTGCCAGCAGCTTTAGCGGGACCAGCTCCTACGAGCAGTACTTC.

J is TRBJ1-5 and V is TRBV5-5; no firm D call. The CDR3 length is 17 residues. Trimming pared 2 bases from V and 4 bases from J, leaving 19 bases between. Germline V gene data show CDR1 as SGHKS and CDR2 as YYEKEE (reference sequence). CDR3 bases: TGTGCCAGCAGCTTAGGTGACCTACGAGATTGGAATCAGCCCCAGCATTTT. Translating it yields CASSLGDLRDWNQPQHF.

This chain uses TRBV5-1 with TRBJ2-5, with TRBD1 matching 11 bases. Germline trimming cut 3 bases from V and 1 base from J; bases unmatched to any gene: 8. This CDR3 has 17 amino acids. Germline V gene data show CDR1 as SGHRS and CDR2 as YFSETQ. Here the CDR3 reads CASSSRLGTGGQETQYF. The CDR3 nucleotides are TGCGCCAGCAGCTCCCGGCTGGGGACAGGGGGCCAAGAGACCCAGTACTTC. The full variable domain, rest sourced from reference TRBV5-1 and TRBJ2-5, is KAGVTQTPRYLIKTRGQQVTLSCSPISGHRSVSWYQQTPGQGLQFLFEYFSETQRNKGNFPGRFSGRQFSNSRSEMNVSTLELGDSALYLCASSSRLGTGGQETQYFGPGTRLLVL.

The V call is TRBV6-1, the J call TRBJ2-7, with TRBD1 matching 8 bases. From germline, CDR1 is MNHNS and CDR2 SASEGT. V was clipped by 1 base and J by 2 bases; unmatched bases: 1. The CDR3 runs to 14 residues. CDR3 bases: TGTGCCAGCAGTGAAGGGACAGGGCCCTACGAGCAGTACTTC. Translated, it gives CASSEGTGPYEQYF.